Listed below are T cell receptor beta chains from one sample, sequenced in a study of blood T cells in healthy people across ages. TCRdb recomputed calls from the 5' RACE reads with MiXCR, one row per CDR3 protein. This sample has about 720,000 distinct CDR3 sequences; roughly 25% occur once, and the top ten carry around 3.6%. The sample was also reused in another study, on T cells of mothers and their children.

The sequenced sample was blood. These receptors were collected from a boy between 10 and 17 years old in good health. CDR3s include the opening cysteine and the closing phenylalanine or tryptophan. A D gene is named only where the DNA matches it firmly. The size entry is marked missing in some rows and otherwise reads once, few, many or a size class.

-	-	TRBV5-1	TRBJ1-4	TGCGCCAGCAGCTTGGAGAAGGTTGTTAATGAAAAACTGTTTTTT	CASSLEKVVNEKLFF
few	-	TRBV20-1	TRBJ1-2	TGCAGTGCCCTGGGCCCAGGGAACCATGGCTACACCTTC	CSALGPGNHGYTF
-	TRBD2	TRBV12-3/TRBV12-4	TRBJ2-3	TGTGTCAGCAGTTTCCTTGACAGCGGGGCAGATACGCAGTATTTT	CVSSFLDSGADTQYF
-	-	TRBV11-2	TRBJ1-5	TGTGCCAGCAGCATCGGCCGTAATCAGCCCCAGCATTTT	CASSIGRNQPQHF
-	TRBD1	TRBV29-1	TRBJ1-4	TGCAGCGTTGTTGGGACAGGGTCTAATGAAAAACTGTTTTTT	CSVVGTGSNEKLFF
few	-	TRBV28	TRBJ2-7	TGTGCCAGCAGTTTGGTGGGGTTCCACGAGCAGTACTTC	CASSLVGFHEQYF
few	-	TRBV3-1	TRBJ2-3	TGTGCCAGCAGCCATGGAGCTTCTAGCACAGATACGCAGTATTTT	CASSHGASSTDTQYF
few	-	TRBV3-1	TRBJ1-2	TGTGCCAGCAGCCGGACAGACCCGCCCTACTATGGCTACACCTTC	CASSRTDPPYYGYTF
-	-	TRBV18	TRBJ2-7	TGTGCCAGCTCAGCGTTAGAGGGCTACGAGCAGTACTTC	CASSALEGYEQYF
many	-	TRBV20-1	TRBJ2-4	TGCAGTGCTAGTAGAGGCGGGCAGGGGAACATTCAGTACTTC	CSASRGGQGNIQYF
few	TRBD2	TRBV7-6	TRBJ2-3	TGTGCCAGCAGCTTAGAGGGGGGCCCCACGACTAGCGGGGGGCGAGACACAGATACGCAGTATTTT	CASSLEGGPTTSGGRDTDTQYF
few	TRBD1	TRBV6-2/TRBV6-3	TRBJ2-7	TGTGCCAGCACTCCACCTGACAGGGGTTCCCCCTACGAGCAGTACTTC	CASTPPDRGSPYEQYF
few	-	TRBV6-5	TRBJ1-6	TGTGCCAGCAGTTTTGCCTCAGGGAGAAGAATCAGGTCCTATAATTCACCCCTCCACTTT	CASSFASGRRIRSYNSPLHF
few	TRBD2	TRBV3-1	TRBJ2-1	TGTGCCAGCAGCCAGGGACTAGGATACTATGAGCAGTTCTTC	CASSQGLGYYEQFF
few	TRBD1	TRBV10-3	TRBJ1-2	TGTGCCATCAGCGCGCCGGGACAGGGGAGCCTCTATGGCTACACCTTC	CAISAPGQGSLYGYTF
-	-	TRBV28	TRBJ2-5	TGTGCCAGCAGTATTACAGGGACGGCGGAGACCCAGTACTTC	CASSITGTAETQYF
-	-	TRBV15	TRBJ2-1	TGTGCCACCAGCAGAGATCTGGGGGGCCCGAACTACAATGAGCAGTTCTTC	CATSRDLGGPNYNEQFF
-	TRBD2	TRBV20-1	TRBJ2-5	TGCAGTGCTAGAGATTTGGGACTAGCGTACCAAGAGACCCAGTACTTC	CSARDLGLAYQETQYF
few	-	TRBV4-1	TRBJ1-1	TGCGCCAGCAGCCAAGATCGGCGGAAGCGGGGAGAGAACACTGAAGCTTTCTTT	CASSQDRRKRGENTEAFF
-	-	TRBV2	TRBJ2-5	TGTACCAGCAGTGAAGGGTACCCAGAGACCCAGTACTTC	CTSSEGYPETQYF
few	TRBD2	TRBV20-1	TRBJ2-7	TGCAGTGCCACTCGCTTAATAACTAGCGATTACTCCTACGAGCAGTACTTC	CSATRLITSDYSYEQYF
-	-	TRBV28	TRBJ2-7	TGCGCCAGCAGTTTTCTCCGGCGGAGCGGGCAGTACTTC	CASSFLRRSGQYF
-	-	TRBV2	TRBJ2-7	TGTGCCAGCAGTGGGACGGCACGGCCTTACGAGCAGTACTTC	CASSGTARPYEQYF
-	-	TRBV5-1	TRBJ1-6	TGCGCCAGCAGCTTGACACTCCATGATTCACCCCTCCACTTT	CASSLTLHDSPLHF
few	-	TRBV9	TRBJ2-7	TGTGCCAGCAGCGTAGCACCTGGAGTGGGGGGATGGTTATCCGAGCAGTACTTC	CASSVAPGVGGWLSEQYF
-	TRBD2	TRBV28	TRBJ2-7	TGTGCCAGCAGTTGGCTAGCGGGAAGCTCCTACGAGCAGTACTTC	CASSWLAGSSYEQYF
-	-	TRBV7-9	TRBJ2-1	TGTGCCAGCACCCCCATTCTCTTTAGCTCCTACAATGAGCAGTTCTTC	CASTPILFSSYNEQFF
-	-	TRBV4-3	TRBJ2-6	TGCGCCAGCAGCCAAGATTACCAGACCTCTGGGGCCAACGTCCTGACTTTC	CASSQDYQTSGANVLTF
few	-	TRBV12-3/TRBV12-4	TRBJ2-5	TGTGCCAGCAGATTAGTCGGGTCAGAGACCCAGTACTTC	CASRLVGSETQYF
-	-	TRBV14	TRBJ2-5	TGTGCCAGCAGCTCGCTGAGGAGCGGCCGGGAGACCCAGTACTTC	CASSSLRSGRETQYF
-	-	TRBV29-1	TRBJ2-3	TGCAGCGTTGGGTTCGAGGTGGTAGCGCCCTCTGATACGCAGTATTTT	CSVGFEVVAPSDTQYF
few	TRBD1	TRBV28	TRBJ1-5	TGTGCCAGCAGATCCGGGACAGGGGGCGGGCAGCCCCAGCATTTT	CASRSGTGGGQPQHF
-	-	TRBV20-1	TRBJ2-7	TGCAGTGTTAGGCCAGGGGCCTACGAGCAGTACTTC	CSVRPGAYEQYF
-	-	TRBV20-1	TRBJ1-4	TGCAGTGCTAGAGTGGGGATCGGGGAAAAACTGTTTTTT	CSARVGIGEKLFF
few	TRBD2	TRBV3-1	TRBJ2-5	TGTGCCATTAGCGGGAGTGAGGAGACCCAGTACTTC	CAISGSEETQYF
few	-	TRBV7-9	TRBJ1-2	TGTGCCAGCAGCTTAATAAACAAGAACTATGGCTACACCTTC	CASSLINKNYGYTF
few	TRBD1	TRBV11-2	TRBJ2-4	TGTGCCAGCGGCTTAGTGGGACAGGGGGCTGGAGCCAAAAACATTCAGTACTTC	CASGLVGQGAGAKNIQYF
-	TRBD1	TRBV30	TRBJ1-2	TGTGCCTGGGAACGCGGGACAGGGAGGATTCTAGGCTATGGCTACACCTTC	CAWERGTGRILGYGYTF
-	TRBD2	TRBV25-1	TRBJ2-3	TGTGCCAGCAGTGACCCCGGGACTACCAGCACAGATACGCAGTATTTT	CASSDPGTTSTDTQYF
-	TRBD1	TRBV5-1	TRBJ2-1	TGCGCCAGCAGCCCGTGGGGGACAGGCCTTAATGAGCAGTTCTTC	CASSPWGTGLNEQFF
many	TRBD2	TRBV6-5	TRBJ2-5	TGTGCCAGCAGTTATCGTGGGGGTGTTCTAGCGGGAGTTCGGGAGACCCAGTACTTC	CASSYRGGVLAGVRETQYF
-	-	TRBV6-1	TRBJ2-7	TGTGCCAGCACGGCAGTTTTGGGGTACGAGCAGTACTTC	CASTAVLGYEQYF
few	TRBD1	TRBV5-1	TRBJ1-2	TGCGCCAGCAGCAGCTACGGGACAGGGGCCCTCTATGGCTACACCTTC	CASSSYGTGALYGYTF
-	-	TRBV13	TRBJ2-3	TGTGCCAGCAGCCCCCGTGACACAGATACGCTGTATTTT	CASSPRDTDTLYF
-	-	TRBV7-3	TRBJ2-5	TGTGCCAGCAGCTCAACAGGGGAGGAAGAGACCCAGTACTTC	CASSSTGEEETQYF
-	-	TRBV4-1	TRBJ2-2	TGCGCCAGCAGCTCGACCCGGAGGGTTGCAGGGGAGCTGTTTTTT	CASSSTRRVAGELFF
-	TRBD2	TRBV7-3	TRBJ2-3	TGTGCCAGCGGAGCGGGGGATCTTATAGATACGCAGTATTTT	CASGAGDLIDTQYF
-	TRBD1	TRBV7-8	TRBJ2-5	TGTGCCAGCATCCACAGGGGACGACAAGAGACCCAGTACTTC	CASIHRGRQETQYF
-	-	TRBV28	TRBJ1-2	TGTGCCAGCAGCAATGACGTGGGTGGCTACACCTTC	CASSNDVGGYTF
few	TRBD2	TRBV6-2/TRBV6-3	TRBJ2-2	TGTGCCAGCAGTTTAGCGGGAGCATGGACCGGGGAGCTGTTTTTT	CASSLAGAWTGELFF
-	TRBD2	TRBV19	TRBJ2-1	TGTGCCACCACCCTAACTAGCGGGGGATACAATGAGCAGTTCTTC	CATTLTSGGYNEQFF
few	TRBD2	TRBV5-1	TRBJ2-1	TGCGCCAGTAGAAAAACCTGGGACTATTACAATGAGCAGTTCTTC	CASRKTWDYYNEQFF
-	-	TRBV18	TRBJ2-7	TGTGCCAGCTCACCCCAGGGTTCGGGCTCCTACGAGCAGTACTTC	CASSPQGSGSYEQYF